The present T cell receptor beta chain was sequenced within a study of T-cell reconstitution after alpha-beta-depleted transplantation in children. Unique molecular identifiers were incorporated when the TCRbeta library was constructed. A single record per CDR3 protein comes from TCRdb applying MiXCR to the PCR reads. This sample has approximately 1,000,000 distinct CDR3 sequences, with around 30% found just once. The sample holds a few counts of this clonotype. This sample comprised PBMCs, mostly from graft donor cells, obtained 360 days after TCRalphabeta/CD19-depleted stem cell transplant. This receptor was obtained from a boy in the first two years of life who had a stem cell transplant for SCID, so the T cells may come from the graft donor.

The CDR3, as DNA: TGTGCCATCGGATTTGGACAGGGACCCTACGAGCAGTACTTC. The encoded protein is CAIGFGQGPYEQYF. The chain recombines TRBV10-3 with TRBJ2-7, with 8 positions matching TRBD1. V shed 8 bases and J 2 bases; nucleotides not matched to a gene: 8. The CDR3 is made up of 14 amino acids. CDR1 and CDR2 (germline): ENHRY, SYGVKD.